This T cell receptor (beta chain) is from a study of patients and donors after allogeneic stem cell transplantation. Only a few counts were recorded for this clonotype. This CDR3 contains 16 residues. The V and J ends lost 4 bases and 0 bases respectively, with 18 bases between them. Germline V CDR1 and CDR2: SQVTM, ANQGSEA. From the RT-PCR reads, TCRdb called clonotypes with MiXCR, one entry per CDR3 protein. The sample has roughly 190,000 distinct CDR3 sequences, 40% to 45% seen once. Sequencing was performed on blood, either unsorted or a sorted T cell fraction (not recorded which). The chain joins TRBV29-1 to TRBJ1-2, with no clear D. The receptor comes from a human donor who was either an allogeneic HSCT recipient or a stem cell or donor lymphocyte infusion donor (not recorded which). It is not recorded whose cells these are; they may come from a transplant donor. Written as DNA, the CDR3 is TGCAGCGTTGCGTCTTTTGTGGGTACGGCTAACTATGGCTACACCTTC. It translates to CSVASFVGTANYGYTF. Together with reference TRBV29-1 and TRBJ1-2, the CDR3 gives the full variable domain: SAVISQKPSRDICQRGTSLTIQCQVDSQVTMMFWYRQQPGQSLTLIATANQGSEATYESGFVIDKFPISRPNLTFSTLTVSNMSPEDSSIYLCSVASFVGTANYGYTFGSGTRLTVV.